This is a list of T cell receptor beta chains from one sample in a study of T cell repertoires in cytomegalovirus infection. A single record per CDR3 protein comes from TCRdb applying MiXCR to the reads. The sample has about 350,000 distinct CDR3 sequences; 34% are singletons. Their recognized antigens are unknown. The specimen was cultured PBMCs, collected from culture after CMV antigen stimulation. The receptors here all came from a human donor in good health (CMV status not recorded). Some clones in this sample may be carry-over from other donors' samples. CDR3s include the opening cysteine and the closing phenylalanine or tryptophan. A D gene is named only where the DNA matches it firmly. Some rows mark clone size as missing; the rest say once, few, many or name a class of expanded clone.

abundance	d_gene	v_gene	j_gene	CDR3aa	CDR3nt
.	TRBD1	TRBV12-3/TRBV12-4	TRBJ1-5	CASSPTGVSEYSNQPQHF	TGTGCCAGCAGTCCTACAGGGGTTTCGGAATATAGCAATCAGCCCCAGCATTTT
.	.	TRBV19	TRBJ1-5	CASSIGEWQPQHF	TGTGCCAGTAGTATAGGGGAATGGCAGCCCCAGCATTTT
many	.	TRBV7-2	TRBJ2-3	CASSFPKTPGTDTQYF	TGTGCCAGCAGCTTCCCGAAGACTCCGGGAACAGATACGCAGTATTTT
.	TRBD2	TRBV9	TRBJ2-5	CASSESSGSSQETQYF	TGTGCCAGCAGCGAATCTAGCGGGAGTTCCCAAGAGACCCAGTACTTC
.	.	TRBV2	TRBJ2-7	CASSDPSSSYEQYF	TGTGCCAGCAGTGACCCGTCCAGCTCCTACGAGCAGTACTTC
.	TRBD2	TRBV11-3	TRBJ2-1	CASSLSLAGGTQGQFF	TGTGCCAGCAGCTTGAGCCTAGCGGGAGGGACACAAGGGCAGTTCTTC
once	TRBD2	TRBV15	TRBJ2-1	CATSRVLAGAFNEQFF	TGTGCCACCAGCAGAGTCCTAGCGGGAGCTTTCAATGAGCAGTTCTTC
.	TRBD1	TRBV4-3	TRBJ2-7	CASSLPGQGQYF	TGCGCCAGCAGCCTCCCTGGACAGGGACAGTACTTC
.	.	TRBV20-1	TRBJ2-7	CSAEKAAASYEQYF	TGCAGTGCAGAGAAGGCGGCAGCCTCCTACGAGCAGTACTTC
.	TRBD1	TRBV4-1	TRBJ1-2	CASSQVRDSYGYTF	TGCGCCAGCAGCCAAGTCCGGGACAGTTATGGCTACACCTTC
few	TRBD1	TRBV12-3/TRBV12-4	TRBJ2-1	CASSLVFRQGAKNEQFF	TGTGCCAGCAGTTTAGTGTTTAGACAGGGGGCGAAGAATGAGCAGTTCTTC
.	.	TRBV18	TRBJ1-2	CASSPLEKNNYGYTF	TGTGCCAGCTCACCTCTGGAAAAAAATAACTATGGCTACACCTTC
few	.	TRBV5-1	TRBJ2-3	CASSSILVPQYF	TGCGCCAGCAGCTCCATACTAGTTCCGCAGTATTTT
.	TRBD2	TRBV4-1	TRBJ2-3	CASSHSGGTDTQYF	TGCGCCAGCAGCCACAGCGGGGGCACAGATACGCAGTATTTT
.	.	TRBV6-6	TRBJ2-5	CASSYSTGGEETQYF	TGTGCCAGCAGTTACTCGACGGGCGGAGAAGAGACCCAGTACTTC
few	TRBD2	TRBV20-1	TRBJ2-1	CSANSRLAAYNEQFF	TGCAGTGCTAATTCTCGGCTAGCGGCCTACAATGAGCAGTTCTTC
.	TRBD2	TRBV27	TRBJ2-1	CASTEMTAGTSGPAGSYNEQFF	TGTGCCAGCACCGAGATGACGGCAGGGACTAGCGGCCCGGCTGGCTCCTACAATGAGCAGTTCTTC
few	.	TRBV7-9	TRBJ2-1	CASSLVRQVYDEQFF	TGTGCCAGCAGCTTAGTTAGACAGGTGTACGATGAGCAGTTCTTC
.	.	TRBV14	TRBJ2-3	CASSQQGRSTDTQYF	TGTGCCAGCAGCCAACAGGGCCGGAGCACAGATACGCAGTATTTT
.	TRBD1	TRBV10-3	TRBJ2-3	CAISEEQGGDTQYF	TGTGCCATCAGTGAAGAACAGGGGGGAGATACGCAGTATTTT
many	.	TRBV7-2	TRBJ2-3	CASSLVPDTQYF	TGTGCCAGCAGCTTAGTCCCAGATACGCAGTATTTT
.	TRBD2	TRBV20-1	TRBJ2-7	CSARTSGTIYEQYF	TGCAGTGCTAGGACTAGCGGGACAATCTACGAGCAGTACTTC
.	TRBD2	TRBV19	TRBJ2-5	CASRGTSGSYLGTQYF	TGTGCCAGTAGGGGGACTAGCGGGTCGTATCTCGGGACCCAGTACTTC
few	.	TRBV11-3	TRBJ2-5	CASSLGQAQETQYF	TGTGCCAGCAGCTTAGGACAGGCCCAAGAGACCCAGTACTTC
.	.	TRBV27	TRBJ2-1	CASSLLSYNGQFF	TGTGCCAGCAGTTTACTATCCTACAATGGGCAGTTCTTC
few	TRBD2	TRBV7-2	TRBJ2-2	CASRFPGLATPFTGELFF	TGTGCCAGCAGATTTCCGGGACTAGCGACTCCTTTCACCGGGGAGCTGTTTTTT
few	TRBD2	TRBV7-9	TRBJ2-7	CASSTRLAVYEQYF	TGTGCCAGCAGCACCCGACTAGCGGTCTACGAGCAGTACTTC
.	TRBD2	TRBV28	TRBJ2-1	CASSWSGSEQFF	TGTGCCAGCAGTTGGAGCGGGAGTGAGCAGTTCTTC
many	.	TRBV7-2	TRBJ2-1	CASSSGPAGSSYNEQFF	TGTGCCAGCAGCTCGGGTCCCGCGGGATCGTCCTACAATGAGCAGTTCTTC
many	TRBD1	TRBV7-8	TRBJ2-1	CASSRGHKTGTGAYNEQFF	TGTGCCAGCAGCCGCGGACACAAAACCGGGACAGGGGCTTACAATGAGCAGTTCTTC
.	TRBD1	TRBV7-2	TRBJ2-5	CASSDRDRVGETQYF	TGTGCCAGCAGCGACCGGGACAGGGTGGGAGAGACCCAGTACTTC
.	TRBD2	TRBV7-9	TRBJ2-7	CASSYPTSGGGIEQYF	TGTGCCAGCAGCTACCCTACTAGCGGAGGGGGGATCGAGCAGTACTTC
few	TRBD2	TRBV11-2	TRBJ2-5	CASSGISGKQETQYF	TGTGCCAGCAGCGGGATAAGCGGGAAACAAGAGACCCAGTACTTC
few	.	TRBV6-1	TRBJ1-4	CASATNPGRFEKLFF	TGTGCCAGCGCGACCAATCCGGGACGCTTTGAAAAACTGTTTTTT
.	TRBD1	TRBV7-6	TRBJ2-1	CASHTGGAYNEQFF	TGTGCCAGCCACACAGGGGGCGCCTACAATGAGCAGTTCTTC
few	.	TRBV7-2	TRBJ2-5	CASSLVSDQETQYF	TGTGCCAGCAGCTTAGTAAGTGACCAAGAGACCCAGTACTTC
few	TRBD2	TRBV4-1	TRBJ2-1	CASSQEESGVSSYNEQFF	TGCGCCAGCAGCCAGGAAGAAAGCGGGGTGAGCTCCTACAATGAGCAGTTCTTC
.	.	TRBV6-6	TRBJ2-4	CASSLTADRSAKNIQYF	TGTGCCAGCAGTCTGACCGCAGACAGGTCCGCCAAAAACATTCAGTACTTC
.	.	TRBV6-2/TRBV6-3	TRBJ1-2	CASSVGYGYTF	TGTGCCAGCAGTGTTGGGTATGGCTACACCTTC
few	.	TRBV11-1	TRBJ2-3	CASSLSTERGDTQYF	TGTGCCAGCAGCTTAAGTACGGAGAGGGGAGATACGCAGTATTTT
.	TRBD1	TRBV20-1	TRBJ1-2	CSARAPGTGIGYGYTF	TGCAGTGCTAGGGCTCCTGGGACAGGGATCGGGTATGGCTACACCTTC
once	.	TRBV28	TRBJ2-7	CASSREAYEQYF	TGTGCCAGCAGTCGAGAGGCCTACGAGCAGTACTTC
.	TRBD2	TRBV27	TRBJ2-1	CASSSSTSGRNEQFF	TGTGCCAGCAGTTCATCTACTAGCGGGAGGAATGAGCAGTTCTTC
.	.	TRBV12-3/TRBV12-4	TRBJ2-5	CASSSMVQQETQYF	TGTGCCAGCAGTTCGATGGTCCAGCAAGAGACCCAGTACTTC
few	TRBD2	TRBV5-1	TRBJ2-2	CASRSGAGGHTGELFF	TGCGCCAGCAGGTCGGGAGCGGGAGGTCACACCGGGGAGCTGTTTTTT
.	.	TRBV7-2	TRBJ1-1	CASSLDAGTEAFF	TGTGCCAGCAGCTTAGACGCTGGCACTGAAGCTTTCTTT
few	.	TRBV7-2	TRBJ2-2	CASSLGWAGELFF	TGTGCCAGCAGCTTAGGGTGGGCCGGGGAGCTGTTTTTT
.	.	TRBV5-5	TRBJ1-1	CASSGRADGVTTEAFF	TGTGCCAGCAGCGGTAGAGCGGATGGGGTCACCACTGAAGCTTTCTTT
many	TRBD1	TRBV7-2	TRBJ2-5	CASSPGQGSETQYF	TGTGCCAGCAGCCCCGGACAGGGGAGCGAGACCCAGTACTTC
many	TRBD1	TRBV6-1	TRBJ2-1	CASSRDRGSYNEQFF	TGTGCCAGCAGCAGGGACAGGGGGTCCTACAATGAGCAGTTCTTC
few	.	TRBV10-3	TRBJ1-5	CAISEGGGLNQPQHF	TGTGCCATCAGTGAGGGTGGAGGGCTCAATCAGCCCCAGCATTTT
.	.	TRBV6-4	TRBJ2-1	CASSKLGKQFF	TGTGCCAGCAGCAAGCTAGGGAAGCAGTTCTTC
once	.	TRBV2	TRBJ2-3	CASSEALLATQYF	TGTGCCAGCAGTGAAGCGCTTCTAGCAACGCAGTATTTT